Listed below are T cell receptor beta chains from one sample, sequenced in a study of brain T cells in children with intractable seizures. Clones were read by immunoSEQ multiplex PCR, and TCRdb kept only the in-frame ones, dropping some. Among about 340,000 clones listed, over 90% were seen once. The sample was peripheral blood, taken more than 4 months after surgery. The receptor set was obtained from a boy younger than two with tuberous sclerosis and intractable seizures. Both conserved end residues are part of each CDR3. The order of the fields is J gene, clone size, D gene, V gene, CDR3 protein, CDR3 DNA. A D gene is named only where the DNA matches it firmly. Not every row has a clone size; where given, it reads once, few, many or a size class.

j_call: TRBJ1-4
clone_size: -
d_call: -
v_call: TRBV5-6
cdr3_aa: CASSLWREKLFF
cdr3_nt: TGTGCCAGCAGCTTGTGGCGCGAAAAACTGTTTTTT

j_call: TRBJ2-4
clone_size: -
d_call: -
v_call: TRBV19
cdr3_aa: CASSREDLAKNIQYF
cdr3_nt: TGTGCCAGTAGTAGGGAGGACCTAGCCAAAAACATTCAGTACTTC

j_call: TRBJ1-5
clone_size: -
d_call: -
v_call: TRBV27
cdr3_aa: CASSTQRNSNQPQHF
cdr3_nt: TGTGCCAGCAGTACCCAGAGAAATAGCAATCAGCCCCAGCATTTT

j_call: TRBJ2-1
clone_size: -
d_call: TRBD2
v_call: TRBV30
cdr3_aa: CAWSVLPSGVYNEQFF
cdr3_nt: TGTGCCTGGAGTGTACTGCCTAGCGGGGTTTACAATGAGCAGTTCTTC

j_call: TRBJ1-2
clone_size: -
d_call: -
v_call: TRBV6-5
cdr3_aa: CASSRKDGSNYGYTF
cdr3_nt: TGTGCCAGCAGTCGAAAGGACGGATCTAACTATGGCTACACCTTC

j_call: TRBJ2-1
clone_size: -
d_call: -
v_call: TRBV12-3/TRBV12-4
cdr3_aa: CASSATYNEQFF
cdr3_nt: TGTGCCAGCAGTGCCACGTACAATGAGCAGTTCTTC

j_call: TRBJ1-6
clone_size: -
d_call: -
v_call: TRBV15
cdr3_aa: CATSRAWGEGSPLHF
cdr3_nt: TGTGCCACCAGCAGAGCATGGGGAGAAGGATCACCCCTCCACTTT

j_call: TRBJ1-6
clone_size: once
d_call: -
v_call: TRBV28
cdr3_aa: CASRGSQRYNSPLHF
cdr3_nt: TGTGCCAGCAGGGGGTCCCAAAGATATAATTCACCCCTCCACTTT

j_call: TRBJ1-6
clone_size: -
d_call: -
v_call: TRBV6-5
cdr3_aa: CASTDGYNSPLHF
cdr3_nt: TGTGCCAGCACGGACGGCTATAATTCACCCCTCCACTTT

j_call: TRBJ2-1
clone_size: -
d_call: -
v_call: TRBV19
cdr3_aa: CASSPTQDNEQFF
cdr3_nt: TGTGCCAGTAGTCCCACTCAGGACAATGAGCAGTTCTTC

j_call: TRBJ1-2
clone_size: -
d_call: -
v_call: TRBV6-4
cdr3_aa: CASDQWAGRNRYTF
cdr3_nt: TGTGCCAGCGATCAGTGGGCAGGGAGGAACCGCTACACCTTC

j_call: TRBJ2-1
clone_size: -
d_call: -
v_call: TRBV9
cdr3_aa: CASSVAGGPYNEQFF
cdr3_nt: TGTGCCAGCAGCGTAGCTGGGGGCCCCTACAATGAGCAGTTCTTC

j_call: TRBJ1-1
clone_size: -
d_call: -
v_call: TRBV6-5
cdr3_aa: CASSSLRTTGEAFF
cdr3_nt: TGTGCCAGCAGTTCCCTTAGGACGACGGGAGAAGCTTTCTTT

j_call: TRBJ2-7
clone_size: -
d_call: -
v_call: TRBV29-1
cdr3_aa: CSVGAPGPWEQYF
cdr3_nt: TGCAGCGTTGGTGCCCCGGGACCTTGGGAGCAGTACTTC

j_call: TRBJ1-5
clone_size: -
d_call: -
v_call: TRBV2
cdr3_aa: CASGSRDVGNQPQHF
cdr3_nt: TGTGCCAGCGGTAGCCGGGATGTAGGCAATCAGCCCCAGCATTTT

j_call: TRBJ2-2
clone_size: -
d_call: TRBD1
v_call: TRBV5-6
cdr3_aa: CASSDPGQATGELFF
cdr3_nt: TGTGCCAGCAGTGACCCGGGACAGGCTACCGGGGAGCTGTTTTTT

j_call: TRBJ2-5
clone_size: -
d_call: -
v_call: TRBV5-1
cdr3_aa: CASSLGLQETQYF
cdr3_nt: TGCGCCAGCAGCTTGGGATTGCAAGAGACCCAGTACTTC

j_call: TRBJ2-7
clone_size: -
d_call: -
v_call: TRBV20-1
cdr3_aa: CSATPEDEQYF
cdr3_nt: TGCAGTGCAACACCGGAGGACGAGCAGTACTTC

j_call: TRBJ2-7
clone_size: -
d_call: -
v_call: TRBV4-1
cdr3_aa: CASSQTQDDEQYF
cdr3_nt: TGCGCCAGCAGCCAAACACAGGACGACGAGCAGTACTTC

j_call: TRBJ1-4
clone_size: -
d_call: TRBD1
v_call: TRBV12-5
cdr3_aa: CASGRGDREGEKLFF
cdr3_nt: TGTGCTAGTGGAAGGGGGGACAGGGAGGGCGAAAAACTGTTTTTT

j_call: TRBJ2-7
clone_size: -
d_call: TRBD1
v_call: TRBV5-1
cdr3_aa: CASSFTGEGEQYF
cdr3_nt: TGCGCCAGCAGCTTTACAGGGGAAGGCGAGCAGTACTTC

j_call: TRBJ1-2
clone_size: -
d_call: -
v_call: TRBV10-3
cdr3_aa: CAAQVGFGYGYTF
cdr3_nt: TGTGCCGCTCAGGTTGGCTTTGGCTATGGCTACACCTTC

j_call: TRBJ2-1
clone_size: -
d_call: TRBD2
v_call: TRBV18
cdr3_aa: CASSPRPASGGESYNEQFF
cdr3_nt: TGTGCCAGCTCACCACGCCCGGCTAGCGGGGGGGAATCATACAATGAGCAGTTCTTC

j_call: TRBJ2-2
clone_size: -
d_call: TRBD2
v_call: TRBV6-6
cdr3_aa: CASSSGTRYTGELFF
cdr3_nt: TGTGCCAGCAGCTCCGGGACTAGGTACACCGGGGAGCTGTTTTTT

j_call: TRBJ2-7
clone_size: -
d_call: -
v_call: TRBV28
cdr3_aa: CASSGSGLGYEQYF
cdr3_nt: TGTGCCAGCAGTGGGAGTGGCTTAGGGTACGAGCAGTACTTC

j_call: TRBJ2-5
clone_size: -
d_call: -
v_call: TRBV21-1
cdr3_aa: CASSKRTSGSETQYF
cdr3_nt: TGTGCCAGCAGCAAACGGACTAGCGGGAGTGAGACCCAGTACTTC

j_call: TRBJ1-2
clone_size: -
d_call: -
v_call: TRBV20-1
cdr3_aa: CSAIYRDGYTF
cdr3_nt: TGCAGTGCGATTTACCGGGATGGCTACACCTTC

j_call: TRBJ2-7
clone_size: once
d_call: TRBD2
v_call: TRBV6-1
cdr3_aa: CASSEGTSGYEQYF
cdr3_nt: TGTGCCAGCAGTGAAGGGACTAGCGGGTACGAGCAGTACTTC

j_call: TRBJ1-5
clone_size: -
d_call: TRBD1
v_call: TRBV5-1
cdr3_aa: CASSLGPGQGSNQPQHF
cdr3_nt: TGCGCCAGCAGCTTGGGCCCGGGACAGGGAAGCAATCAGCCCCAGCATTTT

j_call: TRBJ2-7
clone_size: -
d_call: TRBD2
v_call: TRBV5-4
cdr3_aa: CASSSLAGGPYEQYF
cdr3_nt: TGTGCCAGCAGCTCGCTAGCGGGAGGGCCGTACGAGCAGTACTTC

j_call: TRBJ2-3
clone_size: -
d_call: TRBD2
v_call: TRBV3-1/TRBV3-2
cdr3_aa: CASSQTSASTDTQYF
cdr3_nt: TGTGCCAGCAGCCAGACTAGCGCCAGCACAGATACGCAGTATTTT

j_call: TRBJ2-7
clone_size: -
d_call: TRBD1
v_call: TRBV24-1
cdr3_aa: CATSDDRVPYEQYF
cdr3_nt: TGTGCCACCAGTGACGACAGGGTCCCCTACGAGCAGTACTTC

j_call: TRBJ2-1
clone_size: -
d_call: -
v_call: TRBV5-6
cdr3_aa: CASSLTRDWLINEQFF
cdr3_nt: TGTGCCAGCAGCTTGACCCGGGACTGGCTAATCAATGAGCAGTTCTTC

j_call: TRBJ1-5
clone_size: -
d_call: -
v_call: TRBV5-8
cdr3_aa: CASSRRVRQPQHF
cdr3_nt: TGTGCCAGCAGCCGCAGGGTTAGGCAGCCCCAGCATTTT

j_call: TRBJ1-6
clone_size: -
d_call: -
v_call: TRBV4-1
cdr3_aa: CASSQGRYNSPLHF
cdr3_nt: TGCGCCAGCAGCCAGGGCAGATATAATTCACCCCTCCACTTT

j_call: TRBJ2-1
clone_size: -
d_call: -
v_call: TRBV5-4
cdr3_aa: CASSLGARRQAYNEQFF
cdr3_nt: TGTGCCAGCAGCTTGGGGGCTCGCCGTCAAGCCTACAATGAGCAGTTCTTC

j_call: TRBJ1-1
clone_size: -
d_call: TRBD1
v_call: TRBV11-1
cdr3_aa: CASSLRQGWTEAFF
cdr3_nt: TGTGCCAGCAGCCTCCGACAGGGATGGACTGAAGCTTTCTTT

j_call: TRBJ1-1
clone_size: -
d_call: -
v_call: TRBV6-6
cdr3_aa: CASSYRVPNTEAFF
cdr3_nt: TGTGCCAGCAGTTACCGGGTTCCGAACACTGAAGCTTTCTTT

j_call: TRBJ1-6
clone_size: -
d_call: -
v_call: TRBV12-3/TRBV12-4
cdr3_aa: CASSTSVDSPLHF
cdr3_nt: TGTGCCAGCAGTACGTCAGTAGATTCACCCCTCCACTTT

j_call: TRBJ1-6
clone_size: few
d_call: -
v_call: TRBV28
cdr3_aa: CASSETAHNSPLHF
cdr3_nt: TGTGCCAGCAGTGAGACAGCACATAATTCACCCCTCCACTTT

j_call: TRBJ2-1
clone_size: -
d_call: TRBD1
v_call: TRBV25-1
cdr3_aa: CASSVTRTGRSYNEQFF
cdr3_nt: TGTGCCAGCAGTGTGACACGGACAGGACGATCCTACAATGAGCAGTTCTTC

j_call: TRBJ1-2
clone_size: -
d_call: TRBD1
v_call: TRBV12-5
cdr3_aa: CASGPYSGTGYHGYTF
cdr3_nt: TGTGCTAGTGGTCCTTACTCCGGGACAGGGTATCATGGCTACACCTTC

j_call: TRBJ1-2
clone_size: few
d_call: TRBD1
v_call: TRBV3-1/TRBV3-2
cdr3_aa: CASSQDGTGNYGYTF
cdr3_nt: TGTGCCAGCAGCCAAGATGGGACAGGAAACTATGGCTACACCTTC

j_call: TRBJ2-7
clone_size: -
d_call: -
v_call: TRBV6-5
cdr3_aa: CASSPKRSPVYEQYF
cdr3_nt: TGTGCCAGCAGTCCCAAACGCTCACCGGTCTACGAGCAGTACTTC

j_call: TRBJ2-7
clone_size: -
d_call: TRBD1
v_call: TRBV3-1/TRBV3-2
cdr3_aa: CASTPGTGRYEQYF
cdr3_nt: TGTGCCAGCACCCCAGGGACAGGGCGCTACGAGCAGTACTTC